The 9 T cell receptor beta chains below come from one sample, sequenced in a study of T cells in Graves' hyperthyroidism and ophthalmopathy (dated by TCRdb to between 2018 and 2020). The library was obtained by multiplex PCR. The run used an Illumina HiSeq 2000. The TCR beta CDR3 regions were amplified from the RNA transcripts. For the first round of RT-PCR on the TCR CDR3, the HTBI primer set was used together with the Qiagen OneStep RT-PCR kit. TCRdb reworked the public reads: Q25 trimming with fastp, MiXCR clone assembly, productive beta chains retained. Identical CDR3 protein sequences are pooled into one entry, listed with their most common genes and DNA. In all, the sample holds roughly 650,000 distinct CDR3 sequences, and around 15% of those were seen once. Less than 3.5% of the sample belongs to the ten largest clones. Material: blood. The origin of the receptors is a woman in her 40s with Graves' ophthalmopathy.

As for this clonotype: A read error is possible here, since a much larger clone lies one base away. This chain uses TRBV20-1 with TRBJ2-3; 7 bases align to TRBD2. V dropped 6 bases and J dropped 2; count of bases not matched to a gene: 8. The CDR3 runs to 14 residues. Germline V gives CDR1 DFQATT, CDR2 SNEGSKA (reference sequence). The CDR3 here is CSAKASGATDTQYF. The DNA of the CDR3 is TGCAGTGCAAAGGCTAGCGGAGCCACAGATACGCAGTATTTT.

This chain's CDR3 is CSARDTGTDSPLHF. DNA for the CDR3: TGCAGTGCTAGAGATACGGGTACAGATTCACCCCTCCACTTT. This chain joins TRBV20-1 and TRBJ1-6; no clear D gene. V was trimmed by 0 bases and J by 8 bases, leaving 11 bases between them. The CDR3 runs to 14 residues. Germline CDR1 is DFQATT and CDR2 is SNEGSKA (reference sequence).

This clonotype was found many times. The chain couples TRBV11-2 to TRBJ2-1; 12 nucleotides match TRBD2. This CDR3 is 19 amino acids long. Trimming at V came to 0 bases and at J to 7 bases, leaving 13 bases not matched to a gene. The germline V gene encodes CDR1 SGHAT and CDR2 FQNNGV. This chain's CDR3 is CASSLERLAGGPRMNEQFF. In DNA, the CDR3 is TGTGCCAGCAGCTTAGAACGGCTAGCGGGAGGGCCGAGAATGAATGAGCAGTTCTTC.

The genes are TRBV11-2 and TRBJ1-1; the D is unclear. The V end lost 6 bases, the J end lost 0 bases, and 11 bases lay between the germline ends. The CDR3 is made up of 14 amino acids. CDR1 is SGHAT, CDR2 FQNNGV, per germline. The CDR3 region is CASRLRGLNTEAFF. CDR3 in DNA: TGTGCCAGCAGATTGCGGGGATTGAACACTGAAGCTTTCTTT. Supplemented by reference TRBV11-2 and TRBJ1-1, the full variable domain reads EAGVAQSPRYKIIEKRQSVAFWCNPISGHATLYWYQQILGQGPKLLIQFQNNGVVDDSQLPKDRFSAERLKGVDSTLKIQPAKLEDSAVYLCASRLRGLNTEAFFGQGTRLTVV.

This clonotype was observed at least ten times. This rearrangement joins TRBV7-6 to TRBJ1-1; no clear D gene. The V gene lost 6 bases and the J gene lost 1 base, with 12 bases spanning the gap. The CDR3 runs 14 residues. Germline-derived CDR1 and CDR2 are SGHVS and FNYEAQ. The CDR3 DNA reads as TGTGCCAGCAGTCAAGGGCTCGGGAACACTGAAGCTTTCTTT. It specifies CASSQGLGNTEAFF.

This clonotype was counted at least ten times. V usage is TRBV6-1 and J usage is TRBJ2-7; D is uncertain. The V and J ends lost 2 bases and 2 bases respectively, with 1 base between them. Looked up from germline, CDR1 is MNHNS and CDR2 is SASEGT. CDR3 length: 11 amino acids. In DNA form, the CDR3 reads TGTGCCAGCAGTGAACCCTACGAGCAGTACTTC. Its protein product is CASSEPYEQYF.

There are many counts of this clonotype. This rearrangement joins TRBV27 to TRBJ1-2, with 10 bases fitting TRBD1. The CDR3 extends over 15 amino acids. V was pared by 6 bases and J by 3 bases, with 7 bases of the junction left unmatched. Looked up from germline, CDR1 is MNHEY and CDR2 is SMNVEV (reference sequence). CDR3 residues: CASRGPGQGHYGYTF. The CDR3 DNA is TGTGCCAGCAGGGGACCGGGACAGGGGCACTATGGCTACACCTTC.

This clonotype came up many times. The chain is built from TRBV19 and TRBJ1-1; no clear D. Trimming took 4 bases from V and 7 from J, leaving 16 bases between them. CDR1 and CDR2 from the germline V gene are LNHDA and SQIVND (reference sequence). There are 14 residues in the CDR3. The CDR3 DNA reads TGTGCCAGTAGTAAGACAAATCTGGAAGTTGAAGCTTTCTTT. This codes for CASSKTNLEVEAFF.

This clonotype was seen at least ten times. V and J are TRBV28 and TRBJ2-3; D possibly corresponds to TRBD2 (6 bases). V lost 6 bases to trimming and J lost 0 bases, with 16 bases between them. The germline V gene has CDR1 MDHEN and CDR2 SYDVKM. CDR3 length: 16 residues. CDR3 residues: CASSSLGGTSTDTQYF. For the CDR3, the DNA is TGTGCCAGCAGCTCCTTGGGCGGGACTAGCACAGATACGCAGTATTTT.